The present T cell receptor beta chain was sequenced within a study of blood T cells in healthy people across ages. Aged roughly 6 to 90, donors were systemically healthy Caucasians from Russia. Peripheral blood from each donor was collected in a volume of approximately 9.5 milliliters. This clonotype was recorded many times. Antigen: not known. The use of a sample-barcoded 5' primer and a J-beta primer mix characterized a second PCR of 7 to 11 cycles. MiXCR was run by TCRdb on the 5' RACE reads, yielding one entry per CDR3 protein. This sample has around 900,000 distinct CDR3 sequences, with more than 25% found just once. V was trimmed by 4 bases and J by 3 bases, leaving 23 bases between them. Germline V gene sequence: CDR1 SGHRS, CDR2 YFSETQ. This CDR3 is built from 17 residues. Whole-study findings and limits: Significant beta diversity loss was already apparent by age about 42, declining roughly linearly. Lack of knowledge of donor CMV status possibly confounded expanded clonotype changes.

This chain joins TRBV5-1 and TRBJ2-7; possible D gene TRBD2, 5 bases. Sequencing was carried out using blood. The TCR was taken from a woman of 80 years or more in good health. For the CDR3, the DNA is TGCGCCAGCAGCACCGGGCTCCCGGACTCCAGGCACTACGAGCAGTACTTC. Protein product: CASSTGLPDSRHYEQYF.